One and the same sample provided the 18 T cell receptor beta chains below, sequenced in a study of PD-1 blockade in classical Hodgkin lymphoma. Stated time point: cycle 4 day 1 (C4D1), after less than 7 weeks of nivolumab. Every patient relapsed after autologous stem cell transplantation, and brentuximab vedotin exposure varied. Here immunoSEQ multiplex PCR was the method, and the copy in TCRdb shows in-frame clones only, minus some. In the table there are 25,000 to 35,000 clones, around three quarters of which are singletons. The sequencing used peripheral blood mononuclear cells (PBMCs), collected before the fourth cycle of nivolumab. These receptors came from a human donor with classical Hodgkin lymphoma.

This clone was counted a single time. The CDR3 bases are TGTGCCAGCAGTCCAGAAAGCCTCTACGAGCAGTACTTC. Its protein is CASSPESLYEQYF. The gene calls are TRBV6-6 and TRBJ2-7; no reliable D call. V lost 5 bases, J lost 3 bases, and 11 bases lay in between. CDR1 is MNHNY and CDR2 is SVGAGI in the germline V gene (reference sequence). CDR3 length equals 13 residues.

This clone was seen a few times. The V call is TRBV7-8, the J call TRBJ2-1; D possibly uses TRBD1 or TRBD2 (5 bases each). V was cut by 4 bases and J by 7 bases, with 14 bases left in between. This CDR3 spans 14 amino acids. CDR1 and CDR2 from the germline V gene are SGHVS and FQNEAQ. Here the CDR3 DNA reads TGTGCCAGCAGCTCGCCGGGACGGCGGAATGAGCAGTTCTTC. The encoded protein is CASSSPGRRNEQFF.

V gene TRBV12-5 combines with J gene TRBJ1-1; D not resolved. CDR3 length: 14 residues. Germline assignment: CDR1 LGHNT and CDR2 FRNRAP. V lost 1 base and J 4 bases, leaving 10 bases between the germline ends. The CDR3 DNA sequence: TGTGCTAGTGGTTTGGAGTCCGTGGGCACTGAAGCTTTCTTT. Translating it yields CASGLESVGTEAFF.

V usage is TRBV9 and J usage is TRBJ2-3, with 12 bases lining up with TRBD2. The CDR3 is 15 amino acids. With 3 bases clipped from V and 5 bases from J, the junction kept 4 bases outside the gene matches. Germline V lookup: CDR1 SGDLS, CDR2 YYNGEE. In nucleotides, the CDR3 is TGTGCCAGCAGCGCCTCTAGCGGGGGGGGAGATACGCAGTATTTT. Translating it yields CASSASSGGGDTQYF.

This sequence joins TRBV7-9 and TRBJ2-7; TRBD1 matches at 8 bases. This CDR3 has 12 residues. The ends lost 3 bases at V and 7 bases at J; junction bases unmatched: 2. Germline V gene lookup returns CDR1 SEHNR and CDR2 FQNEAQ (reference sequence). This CDR3 reads CASSLDRDEQYF. The CDR3 nucleotides are TGTGCCAGCAGCTTGGACAGGGATGAGCAGTACTTC.

The V and J genes are TRBV6-6 and TRBJ2-7; TRBD1 is a possible D gene (6 bases). V was clipped by 0 bases and J by 1 base, with 13 bases between them. The CDR3 spans 16 residues. Germline V CDR1 and CDR2: MNHNY, SVGAGI (reference sequence). CDR3 coding DNA: TGTGCCAGCAGTTACTCGAGGTTCAGGGGATCCTACGAGCAGTACTTC. Protein sequence: CASSYSRFRGSYEQYF.

This sequence joins TRBV6-6 and TRBJ2-2; 9 bases are a match to TRBD2. V dropped 8 bases and J dropped 1; count of bases not matched to a gene: 5. The CDR3 is 15 amino acids. The germline V gene encodes CDR1 MNHNY and CDR2 SVGAGI (reference sequence). Written as DNA, the CDR3 is TGTGCCAGCGGTCATAGCGGGGGGAACACCGGGGAGCTGTTTTTT. Translating gives CASGHSGGNTGELFF.

V is TRBV7-8 and J is TRBJ1-2; D might be TRBD1 (5 bases). Germline CDR1 reads SGHVS; CDR2 reads FQNEAQ. Trimming took off 5 bases at V and 4 bases at J, with 17 bases between the two ends. The CDR3 loop spans 15 amino acids. The CDR3 protein is CASSEGTGGIYGYTF. CDR3 coding DNA: TGTGCCAGCAGCGAAGGGACGGGCGGAATCTATGGCTACACCTTC.

This clone was detected only once. CDR3 loop: CASSTTGFNQPQHF. DNA of the CDR3: TGTGCCAGCTCAACTACAGGGTTCAATCAGCCCCAGCATTTT. V usage is TRBV18 and J usage is TRBJ1-5; D possibly corresponds to TRBD1 (6 bases). This CDR3 has 14 amino acids. The V gene's germline CDR1 is KGHSH and CDR2 LQKENI. V lost 5 bases and J lost 3, with 11 bases in between.

This chain uses TRBV5-6 with TRBJ2-7; D is undetermined. Germline loops: CDR1 SGHDT, CDR2 YYEEEE. The CDR3 spans 14 residues. Trimming shortened V by 3 bases and J by 2 bases, and 12 bases separated the two germline ends. CDR3 coding DNA: TGTGCCAGCAGCTCCATGACCGTTACCTACGAGCAGTACTTC. It yields the protein CASSSMTVTYEQYF.

The chain joins TRBV5-1 to TRBJ2-5, with D perhaps being TRBD1 or TRBD2 (6 bases each). The V gene lost 4 bases and the J gene lost 5 bases, with 12 bases spanning the gap. CDR3 length: 13 amino acids. Germline V gene data show CDR1 as SGHRS and CDR2 as YFSETQ. The CDR3 is CASSMGGRETQYF. In nucleotides, the CDR3 is TGCGCCAGCAGCATGGGGGGCAGGGAGACCCAGTACTTC. Full variable domain (missing parts from reference TRBV5-1 and TRBJ2-5): KAGVTQTPRYLIKTRGQQVTLSCSPISGHRSVSWYQQTPGQGLQFLFEYFSETQRNKGNFPGRFSGRQFSNSRSEMNVSTLELGDSALYLCASSMGGRETQYFGPGTRLLVL.

The chain links TRBV29-1 to TRBJ2-1; the D gene is possibly TRBD1 (6 bases). This CDR3 is 16 amino acids long. V dropped 0 bases and J dropped 0 bases, with 12 bases sitting between them. Germline-derived CDR1 and CDR2 are SQVTM and ANQGSEA. CDR3 in DNA: TGCAGCGTTGAAGATCTCGTCAGGGGCTCCTACAATGAGCAGTTCTTC. It codes for CSVEDLVRGSYNEQFF.

The V call is TRBV6-5, the J call TRBJ1-2, with 8 bases that match TRBD1. The CDR3 has 14 residues. V lost 8 bases and J lost 3; bases outside the gene matches: 8. In germline, CDR1 is MNHEY, CDR2 SVGAGI. The DNA for the CDR3 is TGTGCCAGCCTCACAGGGGGTCGTGACTATGGCTACACCTTC. Its protein product is CASLTGGRDYGYTF.

This clone was counted between two and nine times. Here the CDR3 DNA reads TGTGCCAGCAGCGGCTTCCGGTTATTAGAGCAGTTCTTC. Translation: CASSGFRLLEQFF. V is TRBV5-8 and J is TRBJ2-1, with D hard to call. The V gene lost 4 bases and the J gene lost 10 bases, with 15 bases spanning the gap. This CDR3 contains 13 residues. Germline loops: CDR1 SGHTS, CDR2 YDEGEE.

This clone turned up a few times. The V call is TRBV19, the J call TRBJ1-2, with unresolved D. Germline CDR1 reads LNHDA; CDR2 reads SQIVND (reference sequence). CDR3 size: 11 residues. Deletions cut 8 bases from V and 2 bases from J, with 6 bases between. The CDR3 spells CASRENYGYTF. Written as DNA, the CDR3 is TGTGCCAGTCGGGAAAACTATGGCTACACCTTC.

V is TRBV9 and J is TRBJ2-1; 8 bases fit TRBD2. The J segment lost 10 bases and the V segment lost 3 bases, leaving 3 bases of the junction unmatched. CDR3 length: 12 amino acids. Germline CDR1 SGDLS, CDR2 YYNGEE. Here the CDR3 reads CASSGSGSEQFF. In DNA, the CDR3 is TGTGCCAGCAGCGGGAGCGGGAGCGAGCAGTTCTTC.

This sequence joins TRBV5-4 and TRBJ1-1; possibly TRBD1 for D (5 bases). Trimming pared 4 bases from V and 4 bases from J, leaving 26 bases between. Germline-derived CDR1 and CDR2 are SGHNT and YYREEE (reference sequence). This CDR3 contains 18 residues. The CDR3 sequence is CASSSPTQVGAEGTEAFF. Here the CDR3 DNA reads TGTGCCAGCAGCAGCCCCACTCAGGTCGGGGCGGAAGGCACTGAAGCTTTCTTT.

J is TRBJ2-7 and V is TRBV5-1; D unresolved. Trimming removed 4 bases from V and 3 bases from J, with 8 bases in between. This CDR3 contains 12 residues. Germline CDR1 is SGHRS and CDR2 is YFSETQ. This CDR3 reads CASSPGSYEQYF. For the CDR3, the DNA is TGCGCCAGCAGCCCAGGTAGCTACGAGCAGTACTTC.